This TCR beta chain was identified in a study of T cells expressing NK-cell markers. Regarding the study as a whole: Of CD8+ T cells, about 1.0-8% belonged to dominant NKG2C+ clonotypes in five or six donors.

Using the 5' RACE reads, TCRdb records one entry per CDR3 protein without DNA. The sample table sets out 500,000 to 700,000 distinct CDR3 sequences. The CDR3 consists of 14 residues. Germline V gives CDR1 LNHNV, CDR2 YYDKDF (reference sequence). Concerning this clonotype: Its antigen remains unknown.

V gene TRBV15 combines with J gene TRBJ1-5; TCRdb returns TRBD1, unconfirmable since there is no DNA. The clonotype comes from a man aged 18 to 29 in good health. The sample was blood T cells: a sorted CD56 or NKG2C T cell subset, CD4+ or CD8+ T cells, or bulk PBMC T cells (not recorded which). The CDR3 region is CATSRDGGLQPQHF.